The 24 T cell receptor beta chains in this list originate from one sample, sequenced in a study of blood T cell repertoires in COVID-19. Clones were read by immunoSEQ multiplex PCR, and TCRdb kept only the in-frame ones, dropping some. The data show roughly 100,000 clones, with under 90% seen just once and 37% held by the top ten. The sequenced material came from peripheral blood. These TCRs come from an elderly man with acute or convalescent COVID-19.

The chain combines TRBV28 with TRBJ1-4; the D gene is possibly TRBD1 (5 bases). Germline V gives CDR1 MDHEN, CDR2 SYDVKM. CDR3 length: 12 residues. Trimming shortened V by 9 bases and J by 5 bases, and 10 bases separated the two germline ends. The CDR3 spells CASQGPNEKLFF. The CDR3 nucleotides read TGTGCCAGTCAGGGTCCCAATGAAAAACTGTTTTTT.

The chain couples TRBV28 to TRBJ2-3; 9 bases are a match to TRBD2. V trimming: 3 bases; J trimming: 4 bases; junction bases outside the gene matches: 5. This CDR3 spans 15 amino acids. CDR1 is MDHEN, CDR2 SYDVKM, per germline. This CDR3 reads CASSFRREGADTQYF. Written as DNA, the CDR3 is TGTGCCAGCAGTTTTCGGCGGGAGGGGGCAGATACGCAGTATTTT.

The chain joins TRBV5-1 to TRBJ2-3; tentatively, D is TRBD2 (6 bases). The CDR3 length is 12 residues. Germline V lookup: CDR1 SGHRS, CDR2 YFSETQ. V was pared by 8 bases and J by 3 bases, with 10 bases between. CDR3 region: CASREETDTQYF. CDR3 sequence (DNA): TGCGCCAGTAGGGAGGAGACAGATACGCAGTATTTT.

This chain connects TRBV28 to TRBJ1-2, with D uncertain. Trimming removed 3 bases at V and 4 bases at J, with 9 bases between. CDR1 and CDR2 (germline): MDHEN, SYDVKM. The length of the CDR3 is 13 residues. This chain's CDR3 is CASSFSRIYGYTF. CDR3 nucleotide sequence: TGTGCCAGCAGTTTTTCTAGGATCTATGGCTACACCTTC.

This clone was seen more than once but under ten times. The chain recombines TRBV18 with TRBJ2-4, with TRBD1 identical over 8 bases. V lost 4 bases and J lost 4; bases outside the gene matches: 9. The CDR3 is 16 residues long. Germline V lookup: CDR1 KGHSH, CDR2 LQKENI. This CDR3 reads CASSHKEGQAKNIQYF. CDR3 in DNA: TGTGCCAGCTCACATAAGGAGGGACAGGCTAAAAACATTCAGTACTTC. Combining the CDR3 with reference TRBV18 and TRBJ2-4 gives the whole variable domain NAGVMQNPRHLVRRRGQEARLRCSPMKGHSHVYWYRQLPEEGLKFMVYLQKENIIDESGMPKERFSAEFPKEGPSILRIQQVVRGDSAAYFCASSHKEGQAKNIQYFGAGTRLSVL.

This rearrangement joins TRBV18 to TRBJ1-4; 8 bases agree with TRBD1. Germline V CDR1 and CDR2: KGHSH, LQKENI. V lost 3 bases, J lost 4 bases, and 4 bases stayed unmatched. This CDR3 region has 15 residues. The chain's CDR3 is CASSPRQGNNEKLFF. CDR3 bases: TGTGCCAGCTCACCTAGACAGGGGAATAATGAAAAACTGTTTTTT.

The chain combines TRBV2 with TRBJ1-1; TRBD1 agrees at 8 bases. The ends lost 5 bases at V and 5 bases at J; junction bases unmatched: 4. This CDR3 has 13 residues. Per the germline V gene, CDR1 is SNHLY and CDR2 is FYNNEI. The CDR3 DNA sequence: TGTGCCAGCAGTTTGGACAGGGCGACTGAAGCTTTCTTT. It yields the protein CASSLDRATEAFF.

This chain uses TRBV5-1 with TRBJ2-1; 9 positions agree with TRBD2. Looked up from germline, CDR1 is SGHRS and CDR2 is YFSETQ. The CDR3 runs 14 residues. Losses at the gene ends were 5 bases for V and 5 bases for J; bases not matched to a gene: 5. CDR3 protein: CASRETSGHNEQFF. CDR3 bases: TGCGCCAGCAGGGAAACTAGCGGGCACAATGAGCAGTTCTTC.

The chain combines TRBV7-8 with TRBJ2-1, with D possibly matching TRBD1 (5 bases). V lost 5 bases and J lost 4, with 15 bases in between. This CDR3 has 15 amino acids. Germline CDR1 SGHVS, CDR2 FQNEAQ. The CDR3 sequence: CASSRIEGVYNEQFF. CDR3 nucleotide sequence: TGTGCCAGCAGCAGAATAGAAGGGGTATACAATGAGCAGTTCTTC.

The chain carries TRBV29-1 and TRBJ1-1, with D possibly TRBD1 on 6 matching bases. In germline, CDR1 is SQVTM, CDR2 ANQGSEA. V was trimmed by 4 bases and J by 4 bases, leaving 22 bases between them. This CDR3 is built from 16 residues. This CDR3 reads CSVVPGTGQFGTEAFF. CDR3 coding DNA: TGCAGCGTTGTCCCCGGCACCGGACAGTTTGGCACTGAAGCTTTCTTT.

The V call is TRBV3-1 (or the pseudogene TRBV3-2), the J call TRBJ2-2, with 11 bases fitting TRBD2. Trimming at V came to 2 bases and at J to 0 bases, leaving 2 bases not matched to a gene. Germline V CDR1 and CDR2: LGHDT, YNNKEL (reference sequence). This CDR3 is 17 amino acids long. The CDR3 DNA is TGTGCCAGCAGCCAACGGACTAGCGGGTCGAACACCGGGGAGCTGTTTTTT. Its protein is CASSQRTSGSNTGELFF.

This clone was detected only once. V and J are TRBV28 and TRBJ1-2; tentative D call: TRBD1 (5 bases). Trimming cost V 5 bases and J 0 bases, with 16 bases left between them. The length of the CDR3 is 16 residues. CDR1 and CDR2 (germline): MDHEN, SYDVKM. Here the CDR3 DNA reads TGTGCCAGCAGTCAATACGACAGCTCCACTAACTATGGCTACACCTTC. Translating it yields CASSQYDSSTNYGYTF.

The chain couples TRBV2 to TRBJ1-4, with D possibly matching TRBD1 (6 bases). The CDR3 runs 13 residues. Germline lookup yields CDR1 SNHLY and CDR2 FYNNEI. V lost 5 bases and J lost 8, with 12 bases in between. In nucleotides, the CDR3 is TGTGCCAGCAGTTATATTCAGGGGGAAAAACTGTTTTTT. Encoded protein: CASSYIQGEKLFF.

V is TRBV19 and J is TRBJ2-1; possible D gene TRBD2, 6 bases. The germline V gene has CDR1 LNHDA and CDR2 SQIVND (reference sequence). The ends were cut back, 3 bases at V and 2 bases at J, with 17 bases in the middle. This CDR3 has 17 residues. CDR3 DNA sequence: TGTGCCAGTAGTATCCAGTCTGGCGGGGCCCCCTACAATGAGCAGTTCTTC. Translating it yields CASSIQSGGAPYNEQFF.

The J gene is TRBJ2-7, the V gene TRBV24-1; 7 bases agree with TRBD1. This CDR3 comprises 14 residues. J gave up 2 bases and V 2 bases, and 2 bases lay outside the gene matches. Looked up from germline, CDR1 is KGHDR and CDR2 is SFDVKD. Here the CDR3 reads CATSDSTGTYEQYF. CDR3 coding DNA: TGTGCCACCAGTGATTCGACAGGGACCTACGAGCAGTACTTC.

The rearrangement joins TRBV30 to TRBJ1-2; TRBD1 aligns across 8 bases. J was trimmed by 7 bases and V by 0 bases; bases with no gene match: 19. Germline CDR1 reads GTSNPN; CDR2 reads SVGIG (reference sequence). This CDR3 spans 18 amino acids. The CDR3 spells CAWSVGGLSGTGAGGYTF. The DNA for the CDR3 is TGTGCCTGGAGTGTAGGGGGCCTCTCCGGGACAGGAGCGGGTGGCTACACCTTC.

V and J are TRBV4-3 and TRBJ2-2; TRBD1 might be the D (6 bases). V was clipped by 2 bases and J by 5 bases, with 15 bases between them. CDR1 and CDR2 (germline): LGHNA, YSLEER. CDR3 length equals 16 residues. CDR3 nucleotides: TGCGCCAGCAGCCAATTCCTACAGGGTTCGACCGGGGAGCTGTTTTTT. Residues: CASSQFLQGSTGELFF.

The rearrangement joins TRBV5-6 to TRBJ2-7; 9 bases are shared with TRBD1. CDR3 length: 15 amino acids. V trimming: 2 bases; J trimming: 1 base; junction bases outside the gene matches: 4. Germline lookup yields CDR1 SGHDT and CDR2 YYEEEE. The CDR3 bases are TGTGCCAGCAGCTTCGGGACAGGGAGGTCCTACGAGCAGTACTTC. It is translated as CASSFGTGRSYEQYF.

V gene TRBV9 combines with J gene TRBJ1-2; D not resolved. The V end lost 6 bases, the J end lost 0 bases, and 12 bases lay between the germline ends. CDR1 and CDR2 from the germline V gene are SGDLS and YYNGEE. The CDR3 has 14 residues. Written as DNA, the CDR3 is TGTGCCAGCACCCCGACAAACTCTAACTATGGCTACACCTTC. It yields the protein CASTPTNSNYGYTF.

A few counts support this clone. The CDR3 region is CASSLGGEFNNYGYTF. DNA for the CDR3: TGCGCCAGCAGCTTGGGCGGGGAATTCAATAACTATGGCTACACCTTC. The chain employs TRBV5-1 and TRBJ1-2; D gene unclear. Germline V gene data show CDR1 as SGHRS and CDR2 as YFSETQ. With 0 bases removed from V and 1 base from J, the gap between germline ends came to 13 bases. The CDR3 spans 16 residues.

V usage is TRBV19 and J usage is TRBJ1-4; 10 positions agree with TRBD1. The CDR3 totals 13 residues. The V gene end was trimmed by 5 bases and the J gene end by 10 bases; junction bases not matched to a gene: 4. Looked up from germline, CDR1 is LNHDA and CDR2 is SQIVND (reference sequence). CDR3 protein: CASSSTGGGKLFF. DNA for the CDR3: TGTGCCAGTAGTTCGACAGGGGGCGGAAAACTGTTTTTT.

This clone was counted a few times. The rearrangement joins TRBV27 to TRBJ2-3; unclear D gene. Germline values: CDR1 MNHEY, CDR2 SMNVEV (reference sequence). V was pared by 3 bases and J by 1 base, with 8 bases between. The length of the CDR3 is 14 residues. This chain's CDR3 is CASSFELGTDTQYF. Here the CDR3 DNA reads TGTGCCAGCAGTTTCGAACTTGGCACAGATACGCAGTATTTT.

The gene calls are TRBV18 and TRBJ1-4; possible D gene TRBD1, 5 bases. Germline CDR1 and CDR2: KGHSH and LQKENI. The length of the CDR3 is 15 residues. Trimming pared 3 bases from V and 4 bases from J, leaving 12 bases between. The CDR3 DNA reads TGTGCCAGCTCACCGAGCGGAGGGGTTAATGAAAAACTGTTTTTT. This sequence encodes CASSPSGGVNEKLFF.

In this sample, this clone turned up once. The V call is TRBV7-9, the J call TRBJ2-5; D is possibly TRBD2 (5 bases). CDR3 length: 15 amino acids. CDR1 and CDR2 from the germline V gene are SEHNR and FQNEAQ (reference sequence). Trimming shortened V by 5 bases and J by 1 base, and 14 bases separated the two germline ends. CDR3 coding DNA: TGTGCCAGCAGCCCTTTTGAGGGCCTCCAAGAGACCCAGTACTTC. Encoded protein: CASSPFEGLQETQYF.